This T cell receptor beta chain was recovered during a study of cytomegalovirus exposure and HLA in healthy donors. CDR3 length: 12 amino acids. The V end was cut by 2 bases, the J end by 6 bases, with 7 bases between. Germline loops: CDR1 SQVTM, CDR2 ANQGSEA. Findings and limits, study-wide: In a later analysis, compared with equally common non-associated chains, HLA-associated beta chains were more expanded. A missense variant in DCLRE1C was later tied to TCR beta V- and J-gene trimming.

PCR primers comprised 60 Vbeta and 13 Jbeta primers. TCRdb keeps only in-frame clones here, not all; method: immunoSEQ multiplex PCR. The data contain about 110,000 clones, roughly two thirds of them singletons. With regard to this clone: Its antigen remains unknown.

Sequenced material: PBMCs. The clonotype comes from a man younger than 35 in good health and CMV-seropositive. The chain recombines TRBV29-1 with TRBJ2-2, with D hard to call. The CDR3 loop reads CSVEFGAGELFF. CDR3 DNA sequence: TGCAGCGTTGAATTCGGTGCCGGGGAGCTGTTTTTT.